Listed below are T cell receptor beta chains from one sample, sequenced in a study of blood T cell repertoires in COVID-19. This table comes from immunoSEQ multiplex PCR, and its TCRdb copy is limited to in-frame clones, with some not included. The sample shows 60,000 to 90,000 clones, around four fifths of them seen only once. Sequenced: peripheral blood. The receptors stem from a man in his 60s with acute or convalescent COVID-19. Both conserved end residues are part of each CDR3. The D gene is left open where the match is weak. Where a row states a size, it is once, few, many or the class of an expanded clone; other rows omit it.

size	V	J	D	DNA	CDR3
-	TRBV28	TRBJ1-3	TRBD1	TGTGCCAGCCGTTCCCCGGGACAGGGGGCGGGAAACACCATATATTTT	CASRSPGQGAGNTIYF
-	TRBV3-1/TRBV3-2	TRBJ2-7	-	TGTGCCAGCAGCCCCCCGGGAGCCACCTACGAGCAGTACTTC	CASSPPGATYEQYF
once	TRBV7-9	TRBJ1-4	-	TGTGCCAGCAGCTTCCAGTCAACTAATGAAAAACTGTTTTTT	CASSFQSTNEKLFF
once	TRBV14	TRBJ2-7	-	TGTGCCAGCAGCCCACGACAGTCCTACGAGCAGTACTTC	CASSPRQSYEQYF
-	TRBV4-1	TRBJ2-5	TRBD1	TGCGCCAGCAGCCAGGGACAGTTCCAAGAGACCCAGTACTTC	CASSQGQFQETQYF
-	TRBV5-1	TRBJ1-2	-	TGCGCCAGCAGCTTGGCGGGGGGGACCTATGGCTACACCTTC	CASSLAGGTYGYTF
-	TRBV11-3	TRBJ2-1	-	TGTGCCAGCAGCTTCGAGGCAGGGCGAGAAGAGCAGTTCTTC	CASSFEAGREEQFF
few	TRBV2	TRBJ1-1	-	TGTGCCAGCAGTGACCTCAGGGGCGATGAGGCTTTCTTT	CASSDLRGDEAFF
once	TRBV5-1	TRBJ2-3	TRBD2	TGCGCCAGCAGCTTGGGGCGGGGGGGTTCAGATACGCAGTATTTT	CASSLGRGGSDTQYF
-	TRBV6-1	TRBJ2-4	-	TGTGCCAGCAGTGAACAGGCCAAAAACATTCAGTACTTC	CASSEQAKNIQYF
few	TRBV10-1	TRBJ2-1	-	TGCGCCAGCAGTGACCCGACTAGATCTGAGCAGTTCTTC	CASSDPTRSEQFF
-	TRBV7-8	TRBJ2-2	TRBD2	TGTGCCAGCAGCCGTCTAGTAGCGGGGGACACCGGGGAGCTGTTTTTT	CASSRLVAGDTGELFF
-	TRBV5-8	TRBJ1-5	TRBD1	TGTGCCAGCAGCTTGCTTTTTGGAGGACAGGATGGTCAGCCCCAGCATTTT	CASSLLFGGQDGQPQHF